This TCR beta chain appears in the sequencing data of a study of blood T cell repertoires in COVID-19. At the level of the study: Sample material is recorded as cDNA or gDNA derived from T cells, B-cell-depleted T cells, or PBMCs.

The protocol was immunoSEQ multiplex PCR, while the TCRdb copy is restricted to in-frame clones and leaves out a portion. This sample has 200,000 to 250,000 clones, with about 84% found just once. This CDR3 has 14 amino acids. Germline trimming cut 2 bases from V and 2 bases from J; bases unmatched to any gene: 1. The germline V gene has CDR1 SGDLS and CDR2 YYNGEE. The J gene is TRBJ2-3, the V gene TRBV9, with 8 bases that match TRBD2. This sequence originates from a woman of 80 years or more with COVID-19, enrolled during active disease. Sequenced: peripheral blood. The CDR3: CASSVSGNTDTQYF. CDR3 DNA: TGTGCCAGCAGCGTTAGCGGGAACACAGATACGCAGTATTTT.